Detailed here is one TCR beta chain. Its specific antigen is unknown. Taken with the paper, the label for time point translates to: baseline before first vaccination. Samples from vaccinated people were obtained from the UK trials COV001 and COV002, which included a single-blind randomized controlled phase 2/3 trial of AZD1222 (ChAdOx1 nCoV-19) in healthy adults. For TCRbeta chain sequencing, PBMC samples were collected from trial participants at day 0 and at day 28 after the second dose. Spanning cysteine to phenylalanine, the CDR3 consists of 16 amino acids. Only CDR3 DNA is held: 48 bases, read in frame from base 1. The germline V gene sets CDR1 to KGHSH and CDR2 to LQKENI. V is cut back by 5 bases and J by 1 base, with 8 bases in the junction unmatched. The sample comes from a study of T cell responses to AZD1222 COVID-19 vaccine (dated by TCRdb to the early 2020s). As for the study more broadly: TCR sequencing covered some 250 trial participants: 200 to 220 given two doses of AZD1222 and approximately 25 given two doses of MenACWY control vaccine. Trial participants were enrolled into age subgroups of 18-55, 56-69 and 70-plus years, which contained about 150, 28 and 57 TCR-sequenced participants, respectively.

The CDR3 regions of human TCRbeta chains were analyzed by immunosequencing. Per the source publication's procedure: Repertoire TCRs were checked for matches against a reference library of SARS-CoV-2-specific TCRs that had been generated using the MIRA antigen-specificity platform. Breadth was defined as the fraction of unique TCRs that were SARS-CoV-2-associated. Depth was defined as the fraction of total T cells that were SARS-CoV-2-associated. Each spike-specific TCR was assigned to its reactive spike region and to a CD4 or CD8 class using the MIRA data. Log10-transformed breadth and depth values were compared by one-way ANOVA with Sidak's multiple comparisons tests. TCRdb's version of the immuneACCESS table is confined to in-frame rearrangements and falls short of the full clone set. An unresolved V gene accounts for under half of the shortfall where checked; the remainder is of unknown origin. The V and J calls and clone size are taken from that table; D and trimming were inferred from the DNA. This sample's listing comprises more than 110,000 clones. The top ten clones comprise 2% to 2.5% of the sample.

The investigation overall reported the following: The whole spike protein was spanned by vaccine-associated CD4 TCRs, and dominant responses were seen in regions 160-218 and 743-854. In the small 56-69-year group, the increase in depth fell short of significance, most likely because of low power. A significant rise in spike-specific TCR breadth and depth was observed after two AZD1222 doses relative to day 0 and relative to MenACWY recipients. Most participants were white British and females outnumbered males, and the authors suggested that clonal diversity may have been underestimated. Because no samples from the day 14 peak response were available, repertoires could be characterized only after the peak T cell response. Epitopes outside the regions mutated in the B.1.351 and B.1.1.7 variants were reportedly recognized by nearly half of the unique spike-specific TCRs. Conclusions about previously exposed vaccinees were limited because only 6 or 7 AZD1222 recipients were SARS-CoV-2 seropositive at baseline.

The TCR comes from an adult in good health. Recombination connected TRBV18 to TRBJ1-5; TRBD1 aligns with 7 central bases. Sequencing was performed on peripheral blood. CDR3 region: CASSANSGGSNQPQHF. Read as DNA, the sequence is TGTGCCAGCTCAGCCAACTCAGGGGGGAGCAATCAGCCCCAGCATTTT. Reference TRBV18 and TRBJ1-5 proteins supply the regions before and after the CDR3; the full variable domain is: NAGVMQNPRHLVRRRGQEARLRCSPMKGHSHVYWYRQLPEEGLKFMVYLQKENIIDESGMPKERFSAEFPKEGPSILRIQQVVRGDSAAYFCASSANSGGSNQPQHFGDGTRLSIL.